The 20 T cell receptor beta chains listed next were all sequenced from one sample in a study of T-cell memory formation after mild COVID-19 (dated by TCRdb to 2020 to 2023). Library preparation used 5' RACE. The instrument was an Illumina NovaSeq 6000. In-frame beta chains were kept once TCRdb had trimmed the public reads at Q25 with fastp and called clones with MiXCR. Each entry is one CDR3 protein sequence, shown with its most common DNA and genes. This sample is represented by a few hundred thousand distinct CDR3 sequences; roughly 21% of them were singletons. Together, the top ten hold 12% of the sample. Sequencing was done on a sample of PBMCs or a T cell subset sorted from them (not recorded which). These receptors originate from an adult woman who had mild COVID-19 (a few samples of this study predate the infection). The sample titles of this study are shuffled in the database, so cell type and time point are left out; the donor was told from shared clones.

V and J are TRBV9 and TRBJ1-2; tentative D call: TRBD1 (5 bases). V was pared by 0 bases and J by 6 bases, with 9 bases between. CDR1 is SGDLS and CDR2 is YYNGEE in the germline V gene. The CDR3 is 13 amino acids. In DNA, the CDR3 is TGTGCCAGCAGCGTAGGACCGGGACATGGCTACACCTTC. It yields the protein CASSVGPGHGYTF.

This clonotype was counted once. The V call is TRBV7-9, the J call TRBJ2-7; 8 bases agree with TRBD1. The V and J ends lost 6 bases and 0 bases, in that order; junction bases with no gene match: 1. The germline gives CDR1 SEHNR, CDR2 FQNEAQ (reference sequence). This CDR3 has 13 residues. The CDR3 nucleotides read TGTGCCAGCAGGGACAGGGACTCCTACGAGCAGTACTTC. Translation gives CASRDRDSYEQYF.

The chain combines TRBV6-1 with TRBJ2-1; D not resolved. The CDR3 contains 15 residues. Germline V gene data show CDR1 as MNHNS and CDR2 as SASEGT. The germline V and J ends were trimmed by 1 base and 0 bases, with 7 bases remaining between them. CDR3 protein: CASSEGRGSYNEQFF. The CDR3 DNA follows: TGTGCCAGCAGTGAAGGGCGCGGCTCCTACAATGAGCAGTTCTTC.

The chain has TRBV24-1 and TRBJ2-7; 8 nucleotides agree with TRBD1. Germline V lookup: CDR1 KGHDR, CDR2 SFDVKD. This CDR3 contains 16 residues. The V gene end was trimmed by 4 bases and the J gene end by 2 bases; junction bases not matched to a gene: 9. CDR3 in amino acids: CATSDAGTGVTYEQYF. CDR3 bases: TGTGCCACCAGTGACGCCGGGACAGGAGTCACCTACGAGCAGTACTTC.

This clonotype was counted a few times. The chain is built from TRBV2 and TRBJ2-7; no clear D. V was cut by 1 base and J by 5 bases, with 12 bases left in between. The germline CDR1 and CDR2 sequences are SNHLY and FYNNEI. The CDR3 covers 14 residues. The CDR3 here is CASSEGGRLDEQYF. CDR3 nucleotide sequence: TGTGCCAGCAGTGAAGGTGGCAGGCTGGACGAGCAGTACTTC.

The gene calls are TRBV4-1 and TRBJ2-7; D uncertain. Germline V CDR1 and CDR2: MGHRA, YSYEKL. There are 15 residues in the CDR3. The V gene lost 4 bases and the J gene lost 1 base, with 14 bases spanning the gap. The CDR3 loop reads CASSRGRDGSYEQYF. The CDR3 region has the DNA TGCGCCAGCAGCCGCGGACGAGACGGGTCCTACGAGCAGTACTTC.

The genes are TRBV7-9 and TRBJ1-1; 7 positions match TRBD1. The CDR3 sequence is 15 residues long. From germline, CDR1 is SEHNR and CDR2 FQNEAQ (reference sequence). V gave up 5 bases and J gave up 1 base; unmatched junction bases: 7. This CDR3 is CASSPLGTANTEAFF. DNA of the CDR3: TGTGCCAGCAGCCCCCTAGGGACAGCGAACACTGAAGCTTTCTTT. The full variable domain, its missing parts supplied by reference TRBV7-9 and TRBJ1-1, is DTGVSQNPRHKITKRGQNVTFRCDPISEHNRLYWYRQTLGQGPEFLTYFQNEAQLEKSRLLSDRFSAERPKGSFSTLEIQRTEQGDSAMYLCASSPLGTANTEAFFGQGTRLTVV.

This clonotype has more than one count but fewer than ten. The rearrangement links TRBV5-1 to TRBJ2-2; the D gene could be TRBD1 or TRBD2 (5 bases each). Germline assignment: CDR1 SGHRS and CDR2 YFSETQ. V lost 3 bases, J lost 0 bases, and 15 bases lay in between. CDR3 length: 17 amino acids. The chain's CDR3 is CASSWGPRNANTGELFF. The CDR3 DNA reads as TGCGCCAGCAGCTGGGGACCACGAAACGCGAACACCGGGGAGCTGTTTTTT.

This chain joins TRBV7-9 and TRBJ2-7; 11 nucleotides match TRBD1. The CDR3 has 14 residues. The germline V gene has CDR1 SEHNR and CDR2 FQNEAQ (reference sequence). V dropped 5 bases and J dropped 6; count of bases not matched to a gene: 6. The CDR3 DNA follows: TGTGCCAGCAGCCCCGGGACAGGGGGTGGCGAGCAGTACTTC. Translation gives CASSPGTGGGEQYF.

V gene TRBV29-1 combines with J gene TRBJ2-1; D gene ambiguous. Trimming took off 4 bases at V and 3 bases at J, with 13 bases between the two ends. The CDR3 length is 14 residues. Germline V lookup: CDR1 SQVTM, CDR2 ANQGSEA. CDR3 protein: CSVVRRLSYNEQFF. CDR3 coding DNA: TGCAGCGTTGTCCGTCGCCTAAGCTACAATGAGCAGTTCTTC.

This chain uses TRBV7-9 with TRBJ2-5; 7 bases fit TRBD2. CDR1 is SEHNR and CDR2 is FQNEAQ in the germline V gene (reference sequence). With V trimmed by 5 bases and J by 4 bases, 7 bases remained unmatched. CDR3 length: 14 amino acids. The CDR3 region has the DNA TGTGCCAGCAGCCAATCACTAGCGCGAGAGACCCAGTACTTC. Encoded protein: CASSQSLARETQYF. The entire variable domain, with the rest obtained from reference TRBV7-9 and TRBJ2-5, is as follows: DTGVSQNPRHKITKRGQNVTFRCDPISEHNRLYWYRQTLGQGPEFLTYFQNEAQLEKSRLLSDRFSAERPKGSFSTLEIQRTEQGDSAMYLCASSQSLARETQYFGPGTRLLVL.

The chain is built from TRBV20-1 and TRBJ2-3, with TRBD2 matching over 11 bases. J gave up 2 bases and V 2 bases, and 6 bases lay outside the gene matches. The germline gives CDR1 DFQATT, CDR2 SNEGSKA (reference sequence). This CDR3 comprises 16 residues. This CDR3 is CSARTLLAGDTDTQYF. Here the CDR3 DNA reads TGCAGTGCTAGAACCTTACTAGCGGGAGACACAGATACGCAGTATTTT.

This clonotype was detected ten times or more. This chain uses TRBV7-9 with TRBJ2-7; D is possibly TRBD1 (6 bases). The CDR3 runs to 13 residues. In germline, CDR1 is SEHNR, CDR2 FQNEAQ (reference sequence). V was trimmed by 2 bases and J by 2 bases, leaving 7 bases between them. CDR3 DNA sequence: TGTGCCAGCAGCTTAACAGGGACCTACGAGCAGTACTTC. This sequence encodes CASSLTGTYEQYF.

The chain joins TRBV6-5 to TRBJ1-6; 7 nucleotides agree with TRBD1. The CDR3 totals 16 residues. Trimming at V came to 4 bases and at J to 7 bases, leaving 10 bases not matched to a gene. Germline CDR1 reads MNHEY; CDR2 reads SVGAGI. The CDR3 reads CASSSVQGLRNSPLHF. CDR3 in DNA: TGTGCCAGCAGTTCGGTACAGGGGTTAAGGAATTCACCCCTCCACTTT.

This clonotype came up a few times. V and J are TRBV9 and TRBJ2-7, with 7 bases fitting TRBD2. Looked up from germline, CDR1 is SGDLS and CDR2 is YYNGEE. Germline trimming cut 4 bases from V and 2 bases from J; bases unmatched to any gene: 12. The CDR3 has 16 residues. CDR3 residues: CASSLTFSGVAYEQYF. DNA for the CDR3: TGTGCCAGCAGCCTAACATTCAGCGGGGTCGCCTACGAGCAGTACTTC.

This clonotype was seen a few times. The CDR3: CASSLHVRGRLNEQFF. Written as DNA, the CDR3 is TGCGCCAGCAGCTTGCATGTTAGGGGACGGCTAAATGAGCAGTTCTTC. The chain uses TRBV5-1 and TRBJ2-1; D is tentatively TRBD1 or TRBD2 (5 bases each). V lost 1 base and J lost 7, with 18 bases in between. CDR1 and CDR2 from the germline V gene are SGHRS and YFSETQ. The CDR3 totals 16 residues.

V gene TRBV27 combines with J gene TRBJ2-5; D gene unclear. This CDR3 is 14 amino acids long. The germline gives CDR1 MNHEY, CDR2 SMNVEV (reference sequence). The V end was cut by 1 base, the J end by 7 bases, with 13 bases between. The CDR3 DNA reads TGTGCCAGCAGTTTATACTCCCCCCTCGGGACCCAGTACTTC. Its protein product is CASSLYSPLGTQYF.

DNA of the CDR3: TGTGCCAGCAGCCAACAGGGACGTACGTATGAAAAACTGTTTTTT. Translated, it gives CASSQQGRTYEKLFF. The rearrangement joins TRBV3-1 to TRBJ1-4, with a weak D call TRBD1 (5 bases). CDR1 is LGHDT, CDR2 YNNKEL, per germline (reference sequence). The V and J ends lost 2 bases and 6 bases respectively, with 13 bases between them. This CDR3 spans 15 amino acids.

This clonotype appeared a few times. The V call is TRBV2, the J call TRBJ2-7; D is undetermined. CDR3 length: 15 residues. Trimming stripped 2 bases from V and 3 bases from J, with 14 bases between. CDR1 is SNHLY and CDR2 is FYNNEI in the germline V gene. Here the CDR3 reads CASSEYSFGGYEQYF. For the CDR3, the DNA is TGTGCCAGCAGTGAATATAGCTTCGGTGGCTACGAGCAGTACTTC.

Here the CDR3 DNA reads TGTGCCAGCAGCAAGGGGGACACTGAAGCTTTCTTT. Residues: CASSKGDTEAFF. This chain joins TRBV7-8 and TRBJ1-1; maybe TRBD1 (6 bases). V was clipped by 5 bases and J by 3 bases, with 7 bases between them. The CDR3 runs 12 residues. Germline loops: CDR1 SGHVS, CDR2 FQNEAQ.